Described below is a single TCR beta chain sequence and its context. Its antigen is undetermined. The junction shows a germline mismatch at one end, possibly a read error. The data originate from a study of regulatory T cells in long-lasting Graves disease. With iRepertoire HTBI primers and Arm-PCR of CDR3 regions, TCR beta libraries were built. Each CDR3 protein is one row after TCRdb ran MiXCR on the multiplex PCR reads. In the table there are 350,000 to 450,000 distinct CDR3 sequences, over 15% of which are singletons. The study's findings and limits: Newly diagnosed Graves' patients exceeded persistent ones in TCR diversity. TRBV28, TRBJ1-2 and TRBJ2-5 emerged as the favored segments in persistent disease.

Sample time point: newly diagnosed GD, antithyroid drugs for less than 3 months. RNA isolated from PBMCs was used to make the TCR library. This CDR3 comprises 16 residues. Germline V CDR1 and CDR2: MNHNS, SASEGT. These data are also associated with another study on T cells in Graves' hyperthyroidism and ophthalmopathy. That publication notes: The study used the HTBI primer set for a first-round RT-PCR of the TCR CDR3.

The sequence was obtained from a man in his forties with Graves disease. Specimen: peripheral blood mononuclear cells (PBMCs), collected at new diagnosis, from a patient treated with antithyroid drugs. The V call is TRBV6-1, the J call TRBJ1-2; D gene ambiguous. The CDR3 loop is CAGSEADESRRYGYTF. The DNA for the CDR3 is TGTGCCGGCAGTGAAGCGGACGAATCAAGACGCTATGGCTACACCTTC.